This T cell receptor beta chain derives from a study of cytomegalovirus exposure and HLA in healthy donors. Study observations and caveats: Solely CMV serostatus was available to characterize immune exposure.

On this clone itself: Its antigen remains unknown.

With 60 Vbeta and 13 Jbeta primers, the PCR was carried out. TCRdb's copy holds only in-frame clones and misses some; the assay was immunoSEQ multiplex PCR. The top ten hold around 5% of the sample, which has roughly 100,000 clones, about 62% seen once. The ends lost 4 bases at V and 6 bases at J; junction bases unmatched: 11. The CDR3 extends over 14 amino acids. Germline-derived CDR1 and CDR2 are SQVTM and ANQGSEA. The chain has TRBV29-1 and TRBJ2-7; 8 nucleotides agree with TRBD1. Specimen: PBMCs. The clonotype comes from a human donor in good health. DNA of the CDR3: TGCAGCGTTGCCGGGACAGGTTACGGTCGCGAGCAGTACTTC. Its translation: CSVAGTGYGREQYF.